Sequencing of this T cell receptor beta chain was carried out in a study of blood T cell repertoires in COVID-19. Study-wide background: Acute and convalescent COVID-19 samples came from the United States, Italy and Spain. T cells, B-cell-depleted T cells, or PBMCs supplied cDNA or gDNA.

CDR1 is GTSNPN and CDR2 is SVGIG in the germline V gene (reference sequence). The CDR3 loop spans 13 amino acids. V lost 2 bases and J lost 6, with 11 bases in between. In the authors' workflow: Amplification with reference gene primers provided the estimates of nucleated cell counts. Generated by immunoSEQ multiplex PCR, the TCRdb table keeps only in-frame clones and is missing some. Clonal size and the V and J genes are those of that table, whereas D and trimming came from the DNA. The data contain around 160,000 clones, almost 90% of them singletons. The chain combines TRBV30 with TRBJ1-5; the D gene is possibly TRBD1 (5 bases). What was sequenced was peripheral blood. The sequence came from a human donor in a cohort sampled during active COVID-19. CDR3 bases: TGTGCCTGGAGTATCCAGGGATTTCAGCCCCAGCATTTT. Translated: CAWSIQGFQPQHF.